This T cell receptor (beta chain) was recorded in a study of multiple sclerosis patients with progressive multifocal leukoencephalopathy. Study-wide findings and caveats: Preferential TRBV-TRBJ pairings or common gene usage were not detected at PML. Less diverse TRB repertoires were suggested in most PML patients.

In regard to this clone: The antigen remains undetermined.

The time point is: time of PML onset. The length of the CDR3 is 11 residues. Per the germline V gene, CDR1 is KGHSH and CDR2 is LQKENI. V was shortened by 3 bases and J by 11 bases, with 7 bases between the two germline ends. The protocol was immunoSEQ multiplex PCR, while the TCRdb copy is restricted to in-frame clones and leaves out a portion. Of roughly 32,000 clones in the sample, about 90% are singletons; the top ten hold 3% to 3.5%. The sequence derives from a human donor with progressive multifocal leukoencephalopathy. The chain recombines TRBV18 with TRBJ1-4; D is undetermined. The input for sequencing was PBMCs, taken from a patient treated with natalizumab. The CDR3 sequence: CASSPGDKLFF. Here the CDR3 DNA reads TGTGCCAGCTCACCGGGCGACAAACTGTTTTTT.